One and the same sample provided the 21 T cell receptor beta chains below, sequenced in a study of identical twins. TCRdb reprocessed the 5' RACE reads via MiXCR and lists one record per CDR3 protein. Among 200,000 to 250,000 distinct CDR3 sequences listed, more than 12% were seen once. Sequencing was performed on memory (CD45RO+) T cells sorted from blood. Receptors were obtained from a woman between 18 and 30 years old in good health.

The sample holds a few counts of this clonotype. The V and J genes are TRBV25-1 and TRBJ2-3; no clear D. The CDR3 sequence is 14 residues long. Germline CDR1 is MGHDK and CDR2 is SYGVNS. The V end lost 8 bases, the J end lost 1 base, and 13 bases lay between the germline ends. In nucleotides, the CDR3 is TGTGCCAGCTGGCCCTCCGGCCGCACAGATACGCAGTATTTT. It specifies CASWPSGRTDTQYF.

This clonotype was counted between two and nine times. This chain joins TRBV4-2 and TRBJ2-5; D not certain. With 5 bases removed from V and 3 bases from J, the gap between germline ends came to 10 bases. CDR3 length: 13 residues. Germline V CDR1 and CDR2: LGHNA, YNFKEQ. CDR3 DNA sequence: TGTGCCAGCAGCTTAGACGTGGAAGAGACCCAGTACTTC. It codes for CASSLDVEETQYF.

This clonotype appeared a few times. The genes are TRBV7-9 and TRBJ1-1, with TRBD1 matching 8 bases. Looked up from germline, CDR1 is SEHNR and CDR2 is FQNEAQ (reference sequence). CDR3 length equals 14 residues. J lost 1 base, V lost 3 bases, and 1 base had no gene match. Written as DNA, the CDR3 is TGTGCCAGCAGCTTGCAGGGGGCGAACACTGAAGCTTTCTTT. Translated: CASSLQGANTEAFF. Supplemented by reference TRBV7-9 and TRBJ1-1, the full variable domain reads DTGVSQNPRHKITKRGQNVTFRCDPISEHNRLYWYRQTLGQGPEFLTYFQNEAQLEKSRLLSDRFSAERPKGSFSTLEIQRTEQGDSAMYLCASSLQGANTEAFFGQGTRLTVV.

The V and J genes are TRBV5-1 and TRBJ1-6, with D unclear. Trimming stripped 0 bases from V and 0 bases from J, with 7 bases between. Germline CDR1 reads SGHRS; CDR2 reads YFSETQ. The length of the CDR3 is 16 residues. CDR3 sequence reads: CASSLGGSSYNSPLHF. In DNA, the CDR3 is TGCGCCAGCAGCTTGGGTGGGAGCTCCTATAATTCACCCCTCCACTTT. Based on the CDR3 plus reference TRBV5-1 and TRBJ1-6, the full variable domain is KAGVTQTPRYLIKTRGQQVTLSCSPISGHRSVSWYQQTPGQGLQFLFEYFSETQRNKGNFPGRFSGRQFSNSRSEMNVSTLELGDSALYLCASSLGGSSYNSPLHFGNGTRLTVT.

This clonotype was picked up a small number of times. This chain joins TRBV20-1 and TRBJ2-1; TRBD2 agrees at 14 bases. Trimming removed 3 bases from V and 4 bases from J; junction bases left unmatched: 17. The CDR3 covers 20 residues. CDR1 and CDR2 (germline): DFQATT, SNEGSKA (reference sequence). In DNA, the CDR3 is TGCAGTGCTAGGGGCATACCGGGACTAGCGGGAGCTACGGGTTACAATGAGCAGTTCTTC. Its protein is CSARGIPGLAGATGYNEQFF.

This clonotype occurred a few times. CDR3 in amino acids: CASSRQVGTEAFF. CDR3 coding DNA: TGTGCCAGCTCGAGGCAAGTGGGGACTGAAGCTTTCTTT. The V gene is TRBV25-1, the J gene TRBJ1-1, with D unresolved. Germline values: CDR1 MGHDK, CDR2 SYGVNS. The length of the CDR3 is 13 residues. V gave up 8 bases and J gave up 5 bases, with 15 bases separating them.

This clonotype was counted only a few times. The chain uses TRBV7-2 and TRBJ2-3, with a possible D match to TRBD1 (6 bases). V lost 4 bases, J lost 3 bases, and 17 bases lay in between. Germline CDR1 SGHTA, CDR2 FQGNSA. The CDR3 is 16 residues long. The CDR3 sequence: CASSSPRGSRTDTQYF. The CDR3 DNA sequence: TGTGCCAGCAGCTCGCCCAGGGGCTCAAGGACAGATACGCAGTATTTT.

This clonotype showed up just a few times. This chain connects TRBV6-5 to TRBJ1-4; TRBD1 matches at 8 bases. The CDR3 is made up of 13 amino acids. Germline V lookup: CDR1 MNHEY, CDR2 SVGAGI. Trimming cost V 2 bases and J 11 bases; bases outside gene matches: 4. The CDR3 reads CASSYLTGEKLFF. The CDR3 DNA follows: TGTGCCAGCAGTTACCTGACAGGGGAGAAACTGTTTTTT.

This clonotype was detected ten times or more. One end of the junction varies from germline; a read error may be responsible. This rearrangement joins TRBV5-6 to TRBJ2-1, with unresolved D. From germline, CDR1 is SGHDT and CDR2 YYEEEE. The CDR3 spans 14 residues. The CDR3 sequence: CASTLREYYNEQFF. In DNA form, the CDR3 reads TGTGCCAGCACCTTGAGAGAATACTACAATGAGCAGTTCTTC. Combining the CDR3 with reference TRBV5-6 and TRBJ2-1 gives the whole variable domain DAGVTQSPTHLIKTRGQQVTLRCSPKSGHDTVSWYQQALGQGPQFIFQYYEEEERQRGNFPDRFSGHQFPNYSSELNVNALLLGDSALYLCASTLREYYNEQFFGPGTRLTVL.

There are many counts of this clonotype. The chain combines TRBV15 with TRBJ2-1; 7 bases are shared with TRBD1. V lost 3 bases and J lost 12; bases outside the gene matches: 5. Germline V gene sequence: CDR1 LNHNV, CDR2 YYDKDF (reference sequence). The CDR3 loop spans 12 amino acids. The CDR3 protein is CATSRRQGGQFF. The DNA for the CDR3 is TGTGCCACCAGCAGGAGACAGGGTGGGCAGTTCTTC.

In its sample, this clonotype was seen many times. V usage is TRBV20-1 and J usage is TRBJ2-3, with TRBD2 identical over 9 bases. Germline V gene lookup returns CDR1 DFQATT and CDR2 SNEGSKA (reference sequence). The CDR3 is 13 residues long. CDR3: CSLGAGGADTQYF. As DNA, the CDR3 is TGCAGCCTAGGGGCGGGAGGGGCAGATACGCAGTATTTT.

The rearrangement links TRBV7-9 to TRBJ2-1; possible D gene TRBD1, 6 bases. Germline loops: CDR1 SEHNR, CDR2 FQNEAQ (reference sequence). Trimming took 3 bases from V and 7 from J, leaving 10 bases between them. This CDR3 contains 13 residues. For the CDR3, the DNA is TGTGCCAGCAGCTTCTGGACAGAGAATGAGCAGTTCTTC. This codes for CASSFWTENEQFF.

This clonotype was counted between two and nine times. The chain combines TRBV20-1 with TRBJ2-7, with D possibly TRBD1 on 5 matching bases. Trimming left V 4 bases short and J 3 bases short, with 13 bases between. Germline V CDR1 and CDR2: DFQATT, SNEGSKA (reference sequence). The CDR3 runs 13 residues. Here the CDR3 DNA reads TGCAGTGCTAACCTAGGACACGACTACGAGCAGTACTTC. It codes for CSANLGHDYEQYF.

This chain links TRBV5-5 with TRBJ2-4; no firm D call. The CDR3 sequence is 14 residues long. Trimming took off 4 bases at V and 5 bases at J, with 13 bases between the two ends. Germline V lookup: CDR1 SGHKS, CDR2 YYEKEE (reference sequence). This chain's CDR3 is CASSLRASQNIQYF. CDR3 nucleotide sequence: TGTGCCAGCAGCCTTAGGGCGTCACAAAACATTCAGTACTTC.

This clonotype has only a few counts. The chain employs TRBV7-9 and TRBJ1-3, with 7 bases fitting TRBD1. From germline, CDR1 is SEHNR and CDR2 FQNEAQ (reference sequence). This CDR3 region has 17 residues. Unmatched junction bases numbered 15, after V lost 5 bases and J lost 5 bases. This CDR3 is CASSPYRQGKDRNTIYF. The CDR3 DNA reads TGTGCCAGCAGCCCTTACCGACAGGGTAAAGATCGAAACACCATATATTTT.

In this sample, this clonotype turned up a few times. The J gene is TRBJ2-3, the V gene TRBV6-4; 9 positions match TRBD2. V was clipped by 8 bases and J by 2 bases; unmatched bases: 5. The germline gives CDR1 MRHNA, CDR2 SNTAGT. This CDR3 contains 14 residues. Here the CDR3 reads CASSTSGFTDTQYF. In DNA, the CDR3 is TGTGCCAGCTCGACTAGCGGTTTCACAGATACGCAGTATTTT.

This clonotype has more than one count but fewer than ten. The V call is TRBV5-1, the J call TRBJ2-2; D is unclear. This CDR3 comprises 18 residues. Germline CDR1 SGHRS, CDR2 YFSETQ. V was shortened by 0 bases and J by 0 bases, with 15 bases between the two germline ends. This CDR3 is CASSLERIGSANTGELFF. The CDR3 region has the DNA TGCGCCAGCAGCTTGGAAAGAATCGGCAGCGCGAACACCGGGGAGCTGTTTTTT.

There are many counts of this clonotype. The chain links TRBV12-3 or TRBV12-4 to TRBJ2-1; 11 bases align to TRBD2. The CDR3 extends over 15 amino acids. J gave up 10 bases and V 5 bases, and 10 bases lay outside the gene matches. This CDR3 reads CASSPISGTSGEQFF. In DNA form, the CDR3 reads TGTGCCAGCAGTCCGATCTCCGGGACTAGCGGAGAGCAGTTCTTC.

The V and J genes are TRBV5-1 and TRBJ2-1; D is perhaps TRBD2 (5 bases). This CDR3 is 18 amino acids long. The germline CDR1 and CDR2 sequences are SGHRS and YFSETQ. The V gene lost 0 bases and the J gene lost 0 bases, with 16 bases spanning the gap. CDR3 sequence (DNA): TGCGCCAGCAGCTTGGATAGGGCTAGCTTTTACTCCTACAATGAGCAGTTCTTC. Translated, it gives CASSLDRASFYSYNEQFF.

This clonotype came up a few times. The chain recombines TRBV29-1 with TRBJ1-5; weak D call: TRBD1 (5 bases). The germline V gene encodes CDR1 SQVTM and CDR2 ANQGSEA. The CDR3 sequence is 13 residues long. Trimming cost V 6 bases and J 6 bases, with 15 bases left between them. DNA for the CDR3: TGCAGCGTCAGCAATACGGGGGGTCAGCCCCAGCATTTT. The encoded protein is CSVSNTGGQPQHF.

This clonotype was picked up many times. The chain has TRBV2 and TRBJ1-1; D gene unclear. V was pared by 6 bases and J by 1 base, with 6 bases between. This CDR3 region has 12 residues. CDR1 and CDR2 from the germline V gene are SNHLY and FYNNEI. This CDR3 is CASSVRNTEAFF. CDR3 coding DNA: TGTGCCAGCAGCGTCAGGAACACTGAAGCTTTCTTT.